These 5 T cell receptor beta chains share one sample of origin, sequenced in a study of blood T cell repertoires in COVID-19 (dated by TCRdb to 2020 to 2021). Libraries came from the immunoSEQ multiplex PCR assay. In its TCRdb copy, this immuneACCESS table keeps in-frame sequences only and misses some clones. Where compared with another copy, unresolved V genes explain less than half of these, and the others have no known cause. The sample profile shows roughly 120,000 clones; 85% to 90% of them were found once. 0.88% of the sample is taken by the ten largest. Sequenced sample: peripheral blood. The receptor set was obtained from a woman aged 45-65 years with active or convalescent COVID-19.

V usage is TRBV25-1 and J usage is TRBJ2-3; D ambiguous. The germline gives CDR1 MGHDK, CDR2 SYGVNS. The V gene lost 1 base and the J gene lost 5 bases, with 4 bases spanning the gap. The CDR3 is 12 amino acids. CDR3 residues: CASSELRDTQYF. The CDR3, as DNA: TGTGCCAGCAGTGAATTGCGAGATACGCAGTATTTT. Looking up the rest from reference TRBV25-1 and TRBJ2-3 gives the full variable domain: EADIYQTPRYLVIGTGKKITLECSQTMGHDKMYWYQQDPGMELHLIHYSYGVNSTEKGDLSSESTVSRIRTEHFPLTLESARPSHTSQYLCASSELRDTQYFGPGTRLTVL.

This chain uses TRBV30 with TRBJ2-1; 9 bases map to TRBD2. The CDR3 covers 16 residues. After removal of 5 bases from V and 7 bases from J, the junction contained 15 bases not matched to a gene. The germline V gene has CDR1 GTSNPN and CDR2 SVGIG (reference sequence). CDR3 bases: TGTGCCTGGTTTGGGGTAGCGGGAGCTTCTCGGAATGAGCAGTTCTTC. Protein product: CAWFGVAGASRNEQFF.

The chain couples TRBV28 to TRBJ1-2; a possible D gene is TRBD1 (5 bases). Germline CDR1 reads MDHEN; CDR2 reads SYDVKM. With 6 bases removed from V and 8 bases from J, the gap between germline ends came to 19 bases. The CDR3 consists of 14 residues. The CDR3: CASRQGVSRLGYTF. In DNA, the CDR3 is TGTGCCAGCAGGCAAGGGGTATCTCGATTGGGCTACACCTTC.

The chain carries TRBV7-9 and TRBJ2-7; 7 bases map to TRBD1. J lost 0 bases, V lost 4 bases, and 3 bases had no gene match. Germline CDR1 SEHNR, CDR2 FQNEAQ (reference sequence). The CDR3 totals 14 residues. The CDR3 nucleotides read TGTGCCAGCAGCTCGGGGACAGACTCCTACGAGCAGTACTTC. It encodes CASSSGTDSYEQYF.

In this sample, this clone turned up once. The chain couples TRBV11-3 to TRBJ2-3; weak D call: TRBD2 (5 bases). CDR3 size: 14 residues. Germline V gene sequence: CDR1 SGHNT, CDR2 YENEEA. The V end was cut by 3 bases, the J end by 2 bases, with 9 bases between. The DNA for the CDR3 is TGTGCCAGCAGCTTTAGCGCCAACACAGATACGCAGTATTTT. This gives the protein CASSFSANTDTQYF. Variable domain in full (rest from reference TRBV11-3 and TRBJ2-3): EAGVVQSPRYKIIEKKQPVAFWCNPISGHNTLYWYLQNLGQGPELLIRYENEEAVDDSQLPKDRFSAERLKGVDSTLKIQPAELGDSAVYLCASSFSANTDTQYFGPGTRLTVL.